This passage covers 9 T cell receptor beta chains from one sample sequenced in a study of shared clonotypes between healthy human individuals. Generated by immunoSEQ multiplex PCR, the TCRdb table keeps only in-frame clones and is missing some. The profile shows roughly 320,000 clones, around 90% of them singletons. Sequencing was performed on memory CD8+ T cells sorted from blood. Described subset: CD45RO+ cells pooled with CCR7-negative TemRA cells. The source of these receptors is a young man in good health.

The chain uses TRBV13 and TRBJ1-1; no firm D call. Germline V gene data show CDR1 as PRHDT and CDR2 as FYEKMQ (reference sequence). CDR3 length: 15 residues. V lost 3 bases to trimming and J lost 0 bases, with 11 bases between them. The CDR3 here is CASSLRVGLNTEAFF. The CDR3 bases are TGTGCCAGCAGCTTGCGAGTGGGGTTGAACACTGAAGCTTTCTTT.

The rearrangement joins TRBV21-1 to TRBJ2-7; the table gives TRBD1 as D, unverified against the DNA. TRBV21-1 is a pseudogene. The CDR3 spans 14 residues. The CDR3 here is CASSKDRWVDEQYF. The DNA for the CDR3 is TGTGCCAGCAGCAAAGACAGATGGGTAGACGAGCAGTACTTC.

On this clone itself: Other DNA sequences in this sample translate to the same CDR3. CDR3 protein: CASSLGQGASYEQYF. Written as DNA, the CDR3 is TGTGCCAGCAGCTTGGGGCAGGGAGCATCCTACGAGCAGTACTTC. V usage is TRBV5-4 and J usage is TRBJ2-7; D tentatively fits TRBD1 or TRBD2 (5 bases each). V was pared by 0 bases and J by 1 base, with 11 bases between. The CDR3 contains 15 residues. Per the germline V gene, CDR1 is SGHNT and CDR2 is YYREEE (reference sequence).

V is TRBV5-1 and J is TRBJ2-5; 12 bases align to TRBD2. J was trimmed by 4 bases and V by 0 bases; bases with no gene match: 10. The CDR3 length is 18 residues. Per germline, CDR1 SGHRS and CDR2 YFSETQ. Here the CDR3 reads CASSLGLAGDPTTETQYF. CDR3 nucleotide sequence: TGCGCCAGCAGCTTGGGACTAGCGGGAGACCCAACCACAGAGACCCAGTACTTC.

This chain connects TRBV5-1 to TRBJ1-2; D ambiguous. V was clipped by 7 bases and J by 7 bases, with 17 bases between them. Looked up from germline, CDR1 is SGHRS and CDR2 is YFSETQ. The CDR3 is made up of 13 amino acids. The CDR3 reads CASRPKWRPGYTF. The CDR3 DNA sequence: TGCGCCAGCCGCCCTAAATGGCGTCCTGGCTACACCTTC.

V is TRBV27 and J is TRBJ2-7; 9 nucleotides match TRBD1. The germline CDR1 and CDR2 sequences are MNHEY and SMNVEV (reference sequence). With 3 bases clipped from V and 5 bases from J, the junction kept 5 bases outside the gene matches. The CDR3 extends over 14 amino acids. The DNA of the CDR3 is TGTGCCAGCAGTTTTGGGACAGGGTTCGACGAGCAGTACTTC. As protein: CASSFGTGFDEQYF.

The rearrangement links TRBV9 to TRBJ2-5, with 14 bases matching TRBD2. Germline V lookup: CDR1 SGDLS, CDR2 YYNGEE. Unmatched junction bases numbered 5, after V lost 2 bases and J lost 5 bases. This CDR3 is built from 16 residues. The CDR3 nucleotides read TGTGCCAGCAGCGTCGGACTAGCGGGAGGTTTGGAGACCCAGTACTTC. Protein product: CASSVGLAGGLETQYF.

This chain connects TRBV11-2 to TRBJ1-6; D unclear. V was trimmed by 5 bases and J by 9 bases, leaving 11 bases between them. This CDR3 contains 13 residues. Looked up from germline, CDR1 is SGHAT and CDR2 is FQNNGV. The CDR3, as DNA: TGTGCCAGCAGCCCCCAGTCGCGTTCACCCCTCCACTTT. Translating gives CASSPQSRSPLHF.

For this clone: One end of the junction is discordant with germline, which a read error may explain. The CDR3 sequence is CAISGQDYSYEQYF. CDR3 coding DNA: TGTGCCATCAGTGGACAGGACTACTCCTACGAGCAGTACTTC. This chain uses TRBV6-1 with TRBJ2-7; maybe TRBD1 (7 bases). Germline assignment: CDR1 MNHNS and CDR2 SASEGT. The CDR3 is 14 amino acids.